Below, one T cell receptor (beta chain) is given with its context. These data come from a study of CD8+ T cells in alopecia areata. Treatment indicated: oral pan-JAK inhibitor, 5-10 mg twice daily. RNA was isolated and reverse transcribed to cDNA, the sequencing template. The table came from immunoSEQ multiplex PCR; TCRdb's copy has only in-frame clones and leaves some out. The sample has fewer than 350,000 clones, roughly 50% seen once. Germline V gives CDR1 SGHRS, CDR2 YFSETQ. CDR3 size: 13 residues. Trimming stripped 1 base from V and 0 bases from J, with 4 bases between. V and J are TRBV5-1 and TRBJ2-5; D unresolved. The sequences come from CD4+ T cells sorted from blood, collected at week 24, from a patient treated with tofacitinib. This clonotype was obtained from a human donor with alopecia areata. CDR3 sequence: CASSLSYQETQYF. In DNA form, the CDR3 reads TGCGCCAGCAGCTTGTCCTACCAAGAGACCCAGTACTTC.